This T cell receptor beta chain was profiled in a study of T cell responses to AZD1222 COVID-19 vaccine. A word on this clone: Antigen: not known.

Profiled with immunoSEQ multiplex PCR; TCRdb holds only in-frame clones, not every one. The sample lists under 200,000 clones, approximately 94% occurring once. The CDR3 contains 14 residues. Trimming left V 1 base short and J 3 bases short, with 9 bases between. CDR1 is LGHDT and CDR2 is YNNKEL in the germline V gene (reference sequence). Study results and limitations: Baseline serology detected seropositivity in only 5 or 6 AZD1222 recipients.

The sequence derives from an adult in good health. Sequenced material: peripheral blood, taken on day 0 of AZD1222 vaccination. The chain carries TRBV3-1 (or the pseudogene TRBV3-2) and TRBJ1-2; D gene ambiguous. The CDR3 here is CASSQVSGDYGYTF. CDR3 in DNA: TGTGCCAGCAGCCAAGTATCGGGAGACTATGGCTACACCTTC.